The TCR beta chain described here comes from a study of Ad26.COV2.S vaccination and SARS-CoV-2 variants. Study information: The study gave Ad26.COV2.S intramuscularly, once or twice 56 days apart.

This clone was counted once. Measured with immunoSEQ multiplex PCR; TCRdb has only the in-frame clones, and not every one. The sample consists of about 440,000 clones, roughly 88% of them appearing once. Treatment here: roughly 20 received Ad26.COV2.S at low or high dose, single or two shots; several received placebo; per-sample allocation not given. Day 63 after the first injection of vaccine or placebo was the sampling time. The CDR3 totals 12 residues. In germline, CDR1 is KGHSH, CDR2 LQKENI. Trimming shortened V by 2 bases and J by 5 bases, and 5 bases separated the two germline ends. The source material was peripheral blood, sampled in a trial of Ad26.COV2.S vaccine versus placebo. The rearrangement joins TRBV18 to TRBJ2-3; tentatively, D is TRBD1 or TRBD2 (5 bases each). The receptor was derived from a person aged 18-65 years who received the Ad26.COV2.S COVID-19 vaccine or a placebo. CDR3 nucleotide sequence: TGTGCCAGCTCACCAGGGGGAGATACGCAGTATTTT. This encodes CASSPGGDTQYF.